Each of the 6 T cell receptor beta chains below was sequenced from the same sample in a study of shared clonotypes between healthy human individuals. The protocol was immunoSEQ multiplex PCR, while the TCRdb copy is restricted to in-frame clones and leaves out a portion. The table includes around 940,000 clones, around 80% detected once. The source material was memory CD4+ T cells sorted from blood. Subset here: CD45RA-negative fraction. The receptors derive from a man between 18 and 35 years old in good health.

This sequence joins TRBV4-3 and TRBJ1-3, with D possibly being TRBD1 (6 bases). With 0 bases removed from V and 4 bases from J, the gap between germline ends came to 19 bases. This CDR3 comprises 18 residues. Looked up from germline, CDR1 is LGHNA and CDR2 is YSLEER. The CDR3 spells CASSQDLSRGASGNTIYF. Written as DNA, the CDR3 is TGCGCCAGCAGCCAAGATCTTTCGCGGGGGGCATCGGGAAACACCATATATTTT.

The chain uses TRBV5-1 and TRBJ2-5; D possibly matches TRBD1 or TRBD2 (5 bases each). CDR3 length: 15 residues. Trimming left V 4 bases short and J 6 bases short, with 19 bases between. Germline lookup yields CDR1 SGHRS and CDR2 YFSETQ. In DNA, the CDR3 is TGCGCCAGCAGCCAATCCGGGACCAATTTACAGACCCAGTACTTC. This codes for CASSQSGTNLQTQYF.

On this clone itself: The sample contains more than one DNA sequence encoding this CDR3. The chain carries TRBV5-1 and TRBJ1-1; 7 positions match TRBD1. V shed 4 bases, J shed 0 bases, and the junction held 6 bases outside the gene matches. This CDR3 has 15 residues. Germline V lookup: CDR1 SGHRS, CDR2 YFSETQ. The DNA for the CDR3 is TGCGCCAGCAGCAGATCCGGGACAGTGAACACTGAAGCTTTCTTT. Protein: CASSRSGTVNTEAFF.

The rearrangement joins TRBV6-1 to TRBJ1-4; the D gene is possibly TRBD1 (5 bases). This CDR3 comprises 13 residues. The germline V gene has CDR1 MNHNS and CDR2 SASEGT. V was cut by 7 bases and J by 6 bases, with 12 bases left in between. CDR3 amino acids: CASTRLGDEKLFF. The DNA of the CDR3 is TGTGCCAGCACCCGCCTGGGGGATGAAAAACTGTTTTTT.

A single count supports this clone. This rearrangement joins TRBV18 to TRBJ1-2; 11 bases agree with TRBD1. V trimming: 6 bases; J trimming: 6 bases; junction bases outside the gene matches: 12. This CDR3 has 16 amino acids. CDR1 and CDR2 from the germline V gene are KGHSH and LQKENI. The CDR3 sequence is CASSKIPGQGEDGYTF. The CDR3, as DNA: TGTGCCAGCTCCAAAATCCCGGGACAGGGGGAAGATGGCTACACCTTC.

This sequence joins TRBV5-4 and TRBJ2-7, with D tentatively TRBD1 (6 bases). The germline CDR1 and CDR2 sequences are SGHNT and YYREEE (reference sequence). The CDR3 extends over 14 amino acids. V was pared by 4 bases and J by 3 bases, with 14 bases between. Written as DNA, the CDR3 is TGTGCCAGCAGCGTCCGGGACACCGACTACGAGCAGTACTTC. Translation gives CASSVRDTDYEQYF.